The 3 T cell receptor beta chains below all came from one sample that was sequenced in a study of vaccination and CD4 T cells after COVID-19. No antigen is known for these receptors. Described treatment: approximately 9-day PBMC culture with coronavirus spike peptide pools or control peptides (ViraFEST assay). At the Johns Hopkins FTIC core, DNA taken from cultured CD4+ T cells was sequenced by way of the Oncomine TCR Beta short-read assay. TCRdb independently ran MiXCR on the PCR reads; one entry per CDR3 protein. Counted here are more than 9,000 distinct CDR3 sequences, 64% occurring once; the ten biggest clones make up 30% to 35%. Material: CD4+ T cells from blood, cultured in vitro. The source of these receptors is a human donor who had recovered from COVID-19.

There are a few counts of this clonotype. This chain connects TRBV20-1 to TRBJ2-7; D possibly corresponds to TRBD1 (6 bases). Germline assignment: CDR1 DFQATT and CDR2 SNEGSKA (reference sequence). CDR3 length: 17 residues. V dropped 1 base and J dropped 0 bases, with 19 bases sitting between them. As DNA, the CDR3 is TGCAGTGCTAGAGGGCTAGAAGAGGGGGTGAGCTCCTACGAGCAGTACTTC. Translated: CSARGLEEGVSSYEQYF.

The genes are TRBV6-1 and TRBJ2-3; 7 bases line up with TRBD2. V gave up 6 bases and J gave up 3 bases; unmatched junction bases: 3. The germline V gene has CDR1 MNHNS and CDR2 SASEGT. CDR3 size: 13 residues. CDR3 sequence: CASRISGTDTQYF. The CDR3 DNA is TGTGCCAGCAGAATTAGCGGGACAGATACGCAGTATTTT.

V is TRBV24-1 and J is TRBJ2-7; D unclear. There are 15 residues in the CDR3. Trimming left V 0 bases short and J 0 bases short, with 8 bases between. Per germline, CDR1 KGHDR and CDR2 SFDVKD. CDR3 region: CATSDLGRDSYEQYF. The DNA for the CDR3 is TGTGCCACCAGTGATTTGGGTAGGGACTCCTACGAGCAGTACTTC.